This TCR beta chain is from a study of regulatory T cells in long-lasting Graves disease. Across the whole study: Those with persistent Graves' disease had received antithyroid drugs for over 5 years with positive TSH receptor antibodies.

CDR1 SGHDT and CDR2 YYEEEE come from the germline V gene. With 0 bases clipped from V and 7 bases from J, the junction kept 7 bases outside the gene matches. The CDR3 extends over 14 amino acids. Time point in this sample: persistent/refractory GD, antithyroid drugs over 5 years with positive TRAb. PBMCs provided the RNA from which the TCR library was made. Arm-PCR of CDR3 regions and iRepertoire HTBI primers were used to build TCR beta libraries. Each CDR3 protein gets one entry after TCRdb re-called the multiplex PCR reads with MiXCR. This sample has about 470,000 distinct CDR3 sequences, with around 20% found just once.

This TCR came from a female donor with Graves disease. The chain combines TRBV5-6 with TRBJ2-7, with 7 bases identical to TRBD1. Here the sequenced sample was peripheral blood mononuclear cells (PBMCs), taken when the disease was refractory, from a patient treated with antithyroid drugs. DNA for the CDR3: TGTGCCAGCAGCTTGGTACAGGGGTTACGAGAGCAGTACTTC. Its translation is CASSLVQGLREQYF.